This T cell receptor beta chain was found in a study of graft-versus-host responses after intestinal transplantation. The CDR3 spans 15 residues. Germline V gene lookup returns CDR1 MNHNS and CDR2 SASEGT. The ends were cut back, 3 bases at V and 4 bases at J, with 15 bases in the middle. This clone was seen only once. Libraries were prepared by immunoSEQ multiplex PCR; TCRdb keeps only in-frame clonotypes and omits some of them. There are more than 55,000 clones in the sample; 70% to 90% occur only once, and 1.5% to 2% lies in the top ten. This chain connects TRBV6-1 to TRBJ1-2; D may be TRBD1 (5 bases). The receptor's source is a human patient who received an intestinal transplant, so some T cells may come from the graft donor. This sample comprised PBMCs, obtained 26 days after transplant. The CDR3 DNA reads as TGTGCCAGCAGTGACACGGGGGGTCAGGTCTATGGCTACACCTTC. This sequence encodes CASSDTGGQVYGYTF.